Each of the 20 T cell receptor beta chains below was sequenced from the same sample in a study of breast tumors, draining lymph nodes, adjacent tissues. Breast cancer patients provided tissue from their axillary draining lymph nodes. TCRdb reanalysed the multiplex PCR reads using MiXCR and keeps one entry per CDR3 protein. The sample consists of around 230,000 distinct CDR3 sequences, less than 40% of them appearing once. Sequenced: axillary lymph node tissue. These receptors were taken from a female donor with breast cancer. Some clones in this sample may be carry-over from other donors' samples.

This clonotype was found many times. The chain couples TRBV5-1 to TRBJ2-3, with 9 bases matching TRBD2. CDR1 is SGHRS, CDR2 YFSETQ, per germline. This CDR3 has 16 residues. V trimming: 5 bases; J trimming: 2 bases; junction bases outside the gene matches: 9. Written as DNA, the CDR3 is TGCGCCAGCAGACGCGTTAGCGGGAGAACCACAGATACGCAGTATTTT. This encodes CASRRVSGRTTDTQYF.

This clonotype has ten or more counts. This rearrangement joins TRBV4-3 to TRBJ1-6, with 8 positions matching TRBD1. After removal of 3 bases from V and 11 bases from J, the junction contained 9 bases not matched to a gene. CDR3 size: 15 residues. Per the germline V gene, CDR1 is LGHNA and CDR2 is YSLEER. CDR3 region: CASSQDQGAVTPLHF. The CDR3 DNA reads as TGCGCCAGCAGCCAGGATCAGGGGGCGGTAACACCCCTCCACTTT.

V usage is TRBV6-6 and J usage is TRBJ2-3; TRBD1 aligns across 8 bases. Germline CDR1 reads MNHNY; CDR2 reads SVGAGI (reference sequence). After removal of 5 bases from V and 1 base from J, the junction contained 5 bases not matched to a gene. The CDR3 is 15 amino acids. CDR3 in amino acids: CASSHRDRRTDTQYF. In DNA, the CDR3 is TGTGCCAGCAGTCACCGGGACAGGCGCACAGATACGCAGTATTTT.

This clonotype has a handful of counts. Since a much larger clone is just one base distant, this may be a read error. The chain recombines TRBV20-1 with TRBJ2-5, with TRBD2 matching 10 bases. CDR1 DFQATT and CDR2 SNEGSKA come from the germline V gene (reference sequence). This CDR3 spans 14 amino acids. With V trimmed by 3 bases and J by 7 bases, 8 bases remained unmatched. CDR3 DNA sequence: TGCAGTGCTAGGGGGACTAGCGAAAGAGCGACCCAGTACTTC. It specifies CSARGTSERATQYF.

This clonotype was seen repeatedly, ten times or more. The chain employs TRBV5-1 and TRBJ2-3; D remains unclear. This CDR3 is built from 16 residues. CDR1 is SGHRS and CDR2 is YFSETQ in the germline V gene. Trimming shortened V by 0 bases and J by 0 bases, and 11 bases separated the two germline ends. CDR3 DNA: TGCGCCAGCAGCTTGGCTTTGGTGGCTAGCACAGATACGCAGTATTTT. It translates to CASSLALVASTDTQYF.

This clonotype was counted ten times or more. V and J are TRBV3-1 and TRBJ2-7; 11 bases fit TRBD1. There are 13 residues in the CDR3. After removal of 5 bases from V and 3 bases from J, the junction contained 0 bases not matched to a gene. Germline V gene data show CDR1 as LGHDT and CDR2 as YNNKEL (reference sequence). The CDR3 protein is CASSGTGGYEQYF. The CDR3 nucleotides read TGTGCCAGCAGCGGGACAGGGGGCTACGAGCAGTACTTC.

This clonotype has only a few counts. The chain recombines TRBV18 with TRBJ2-5; 8 bases align to TRBD1. The CDR3 is 13 residues long. The ends lost 4 bases at V and 5 bases at J; junction bases unmatched: 3. CDR1 is KGHSH and CDR2 is LQKENI in the germline V gene. The CDR3 DNA sequence: TGTGCCAGCTCACTCCGACAGGGGGAGACCCAGTACTTC. Amino acid sequence: CASSLRQGETQYF.

This chain links TRBV11-2 with TRBJ2-7, with 7 positions matching TRBD1. V was pared by 3 bases and J by 0 bases, with 11 bases of the junction left unmatched. The CDR3 has 17 amino acids. Germline CDR1 and CDR2: SGHAT and FQNNGV. The CDR3 DNA is TGTGCCAGCAGCTTCATTACCCTCGGGACAGTCTCCTACGAGCAGTACTTC. As protein: CASSFITLGTVSYEQYF.

On this clonotype itself: With a much larger clone just one base away, this may be a read error. As the CDR3 is not closed by the conserved phenylalanine or tryptophan, this likely results from a read error. The gene calls are TRBV6-1 and TRBJ2-1; D is perhaps TRBD2 (5 bases). V was clipped by 6 bases and J by 4 bases, with 10 bases between them. The CDR3 is made up of 13 amino acids. Germline CDR1 and CDR2: MNHNS and SASEGT. DNA for the CDR3: TGTGCCAGCAGAATGGAGCGGTACAATGAGCAGTTCTGC. It codes for CASRMERYNEQFC.

This sequence joins TRBV7-2 and TRBJ2-5, with a possible D match to TRBD1 (7 bases). Trimming stripped 0 bases from V and 7 bases from J, with 12 bases between. Germline V gene sequence: CDR1 SGHTA, CDR2 FQGNSA. The length of the CDR3 is 14 residues. In nucleotides, the CDR3 is TGTGCCAGCAGCTTAGCGGAGGGGGCGGGGACCCAGTACTTC. It yields the protein CASSLAEGAGTQYF.

As to this clonotype: A much more abundant neighbour one base away suggests this may be a read error. This chain joins TRBV14 and TRBJ2-3, with D possibly matching TRBD1 (6 bases). Germline CDR1 and CDR2: SGHDN and FVKESK. Deletions cut 0 bases from V and 8 bases from J, with 21 bases between. The length of the CDR3 is 17 residues. The CDR3 protein is CASSQESEGDWSATQYF. The CDR3 DNA sequence: TGTGCCAGCAGCCAAGAATCTGAGGGGGATTGGTCAGCTACGCAGTATTTT.

V usage is TRBV15 and J usage is TRBJ2-1; 15 nucleotides line up with TRBD2. CDR3 length equals 17 residues. Per the germline V gene, CDR1 is LNHNV and CDR2 is YYDKDF (reference sequence). Germline trimming cut 11 bases from V and 2 bases from J; bases unmatched to any gene: 10. The CDR3 coding sequence is TGTGCCTTCGGGACTAGCGGGAGGTCCTCCGCCTACAATGAGCAGTTCTTC. This codes for CAFGTSGRSSAYNEQFF.

This clonotype was observed at least ten times. This chain links TRBV7-9 with TRBJ2-7; 7 bases map to TRBD2. Germline assignment: CDR1 SEHNR and CDR2 FQNEAQ (reference sequence). The V segment lost 3 bases and the J segment 2 bases; nucleotides outside the gene matches: 7. The CDR3 extends over 15 amino acids. CDR3 in amino acids: CASSFQGGSTYEQYF. In nucleotides, the CDR3 is TGTGCCAGCAGCTTTCAGGGCGGGAGTACCTACGAGCAGTACTTC.

Notes on this clonotype: Since the CDR3 does not end with the conserved phenylalanine or tryptophan, this likely comes from a read error. The limits of the CDR3 on the DNA are not certain, so only TCRdb's listed CDR3 is given. V is TRBV2 and J is TRBJ1-3. The germline CDR1 and CDR2 sequences are SNHLY and FYNNEI. A total of 11 residues make up the CDR3, ends included. CDR3 loop: CASRRLAGGGG.

Details on this clonotype: Since no conserved phenylalanine or tryptophan closes the CDR3, a read error is the likely cause. The rearrangement uses TRBV29-1 and TRBJ1-6; D unresolved. V was pared by 8 bases and J by 7 bases, with 9 bases between. Germline lookup yields CDR1 SQVTM and CDR2 ANQGSEA. The CDR3 extends over 11 amino acids. CDR3 DNA sequence: TGCAGCTTAGGTGGAAATTCACCCCTCCACTCT. Protein product: CSLGGNSPLHS.

This clonotype showed up just a few times. A much larger clone differs by one base, so this may be a read error. The rearrangement joins TRBV14 to TRBJ2-1; D unresolved. Looked up from germline, CDR1 is SGHDN and CDR2 is FVKESK. The CDR3 is 14 amino acids. CDR3 in DNA: TGTGCCAGCAGCCCCGGGTGGTCCTACAATGAGCAGTCCTTC. Translated: CASSPGWSYNEQSF.

A few counts support this clonotype. A single base separates this from a much larger clone, so it may be a read error. The chain carries TRBV20-1 and TRBJ2-3; 8 bases map to TRBD2. V shed 3 bases and J 2 bases; nucleotides not matched to a gene: 7. Germline assignment: CDR1 DFQATT and CDR2 SNEGSKA (reference sequence). The CDR3 is 15 amino acids. This CDR3 is CSASHIAGTTDTQYF. The CDR3 coding sequence is TGCAGTGCTAGTCATATAGCGGGGACCACAGATACGCAGTATTTT.

The genes are TRBV15 and TRBJ1-2; D call uncertain. CDR3 size: 15 residues. The germline V gene has CDR1 LNHNV and CDR2 YYDKDF (reference sequence). The germline V and J ends were trimmed by 0 bases and 8 bases, with 16 bases remaining between them. CDR3 DNA: TGTGCCACCAGCAGAGACCCCCCGGGGAGTGGGGGCTACACCTTC. This translates into CATSRDPPGSGGYTF. Variable domain in full (rest from reference TRBV15 and TRBJ1-2): DAMVIQNPRYQVTQFGKPVTLSCSQTLNHNVMYWYQQKSSQAPKLLFHYYDKDFNNEADTPDNFQSRRPNTSFCFLDIRSPGLGDTAMYLCATSRDPPGSGGYTFGSGTRLTVV.

This chain links TRBV5-1 with TRBJ1-3; 9 bases agree with TRBD1. The CDR3 spans 13 residues. Looked up from germline, CDR1 is SGHRS and CDR2 is YFSETQ. J lost 6 bases, V lost 4 bases, and 2 bases had no gene match. The CDR3 DNA is TGCGCCAGCAGCGACAGGGGGAAAAACACCATATATTTT. It yields the protein CASSDRGKNTIYF.

Remarks on this clonotype: The conserved final phenylalanine or tryptophan is absent from the CDR3, which likely points to a read error. The CDR3: CASSFFARQGYEQYS. Written as DNA, the CDR3 is TGCGCCAGCAGTTTCTTCGCCCGACAGGGGTACGAGCAGTACTCC. The chain links TRBV12-3 or TRBV12-4 to TRBJ2-7; 8 nucleotides line up with TRBD1. The CDR3 is 15 residues long.